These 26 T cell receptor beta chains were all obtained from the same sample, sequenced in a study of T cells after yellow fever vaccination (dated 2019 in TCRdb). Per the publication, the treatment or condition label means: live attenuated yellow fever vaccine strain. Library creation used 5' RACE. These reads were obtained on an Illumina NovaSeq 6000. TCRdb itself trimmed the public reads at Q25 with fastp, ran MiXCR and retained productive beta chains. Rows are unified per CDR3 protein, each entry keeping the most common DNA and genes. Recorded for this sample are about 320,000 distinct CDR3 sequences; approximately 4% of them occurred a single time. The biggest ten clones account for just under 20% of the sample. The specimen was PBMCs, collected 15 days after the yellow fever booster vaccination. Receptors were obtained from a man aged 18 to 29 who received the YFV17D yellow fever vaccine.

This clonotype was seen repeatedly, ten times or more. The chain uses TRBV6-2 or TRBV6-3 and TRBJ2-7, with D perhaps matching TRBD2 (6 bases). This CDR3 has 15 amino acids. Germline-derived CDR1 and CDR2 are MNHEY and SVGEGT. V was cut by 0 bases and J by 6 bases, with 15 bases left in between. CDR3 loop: CASSYSPSGRSEQYV. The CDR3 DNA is TGTGCCAGCAGTTACTCCCCGTCGGGGAGGAGCGAGCAGTACGTC.

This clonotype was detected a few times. The CDR3 DNA reads as TGCGCCAGCAGCTTGGATTCAGGTCGAAGGAACACTGAAGCTTTCTTT. Its protein product is CASSLDSGRRNTEAFF. The V and J genes are TRBV5-1 and TRBJ1-1; the D is unclear. There are 16 residues in the CDR3. V dropped 0 bases and J dropped 1 base, with 13 bases sitting between them. Per the germline V gene, CDR1 is SGHRS and CDR2 is YFSETQ. The whole variable domain, filled in from reference TRBV5-1 and TRBJ1-1, reads KAGVTQTPRYLIKTRGQQVTLSCSPISGHRSVSWYQQTPGQGLQFLFEYFSETQRNKGNFPGRFSGRQFSNSRSEMNVSTLELGDSALYLCASSLDSGRRNTEAFFGQGTRLTVV.

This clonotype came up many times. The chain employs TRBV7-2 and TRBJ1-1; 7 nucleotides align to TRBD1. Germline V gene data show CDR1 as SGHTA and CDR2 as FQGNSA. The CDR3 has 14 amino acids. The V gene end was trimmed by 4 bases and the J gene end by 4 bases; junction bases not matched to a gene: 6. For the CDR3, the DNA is TGTGCCAGCAGCTCCGACAGGGTCTCCACTGAAGCTTTCTTT. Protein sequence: CASSSDRVSTEAFF.

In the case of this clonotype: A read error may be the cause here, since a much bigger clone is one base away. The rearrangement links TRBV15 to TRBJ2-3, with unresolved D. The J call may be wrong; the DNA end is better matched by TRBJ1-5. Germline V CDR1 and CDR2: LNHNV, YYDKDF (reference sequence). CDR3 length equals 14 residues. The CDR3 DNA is TGTGCCACCAGCAGAGCTGGTCTCACAGATACGCAGCATTTT. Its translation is CATSRAGLTDTQHF.

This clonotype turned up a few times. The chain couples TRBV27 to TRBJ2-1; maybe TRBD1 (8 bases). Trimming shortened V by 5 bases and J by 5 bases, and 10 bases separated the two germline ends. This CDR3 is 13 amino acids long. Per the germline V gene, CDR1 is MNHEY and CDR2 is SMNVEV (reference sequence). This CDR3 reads CASSTGGDNEQFF. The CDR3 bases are TGTGCCAGCAGTACAGGGGGGGACAATGAGCAGTTCTTC.

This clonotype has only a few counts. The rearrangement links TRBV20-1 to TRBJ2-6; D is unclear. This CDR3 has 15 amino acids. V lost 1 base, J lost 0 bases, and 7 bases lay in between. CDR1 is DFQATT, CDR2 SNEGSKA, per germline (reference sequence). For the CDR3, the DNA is TGCAGTGCTAGAGTTTCGACCTCTGGGGCCAACGTCCTGACTTTC. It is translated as CSARVSTSGANVLTF.

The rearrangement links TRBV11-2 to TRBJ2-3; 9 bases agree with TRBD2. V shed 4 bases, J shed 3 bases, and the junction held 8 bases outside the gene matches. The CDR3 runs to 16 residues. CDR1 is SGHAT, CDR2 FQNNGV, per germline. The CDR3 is CASSSRGAGGTDTQYF. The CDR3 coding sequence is TGTGCCAGCAGCTCCCGGGGAGCGGGGGGTACAGATACGCAGTATTTT.

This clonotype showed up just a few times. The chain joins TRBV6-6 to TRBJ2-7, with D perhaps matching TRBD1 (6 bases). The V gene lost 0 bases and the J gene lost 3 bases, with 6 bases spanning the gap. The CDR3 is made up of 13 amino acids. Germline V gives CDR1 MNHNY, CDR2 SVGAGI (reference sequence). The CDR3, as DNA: TGTGCCAGCAGTTACTCGACAGGCTACGAGCAGTACTTC. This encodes CASSYSTGYEQYF.

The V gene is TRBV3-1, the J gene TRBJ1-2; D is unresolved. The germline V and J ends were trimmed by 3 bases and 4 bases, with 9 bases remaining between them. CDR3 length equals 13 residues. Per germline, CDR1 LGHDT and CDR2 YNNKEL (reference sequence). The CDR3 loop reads CASSQKGGYGYTF. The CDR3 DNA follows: TGTGCCAGCAGCCAGAAAGGCGGCTATGGCTACACCTTC.

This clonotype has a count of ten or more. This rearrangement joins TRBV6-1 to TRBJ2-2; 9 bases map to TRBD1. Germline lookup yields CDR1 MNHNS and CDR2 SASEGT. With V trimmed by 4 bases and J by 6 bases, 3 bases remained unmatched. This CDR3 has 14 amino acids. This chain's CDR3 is CASSVRQGAGELFF. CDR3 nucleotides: TGTGCCAGCAGTGTTCGACAGGGGGCCGGGGAGCTGTTTTTT.

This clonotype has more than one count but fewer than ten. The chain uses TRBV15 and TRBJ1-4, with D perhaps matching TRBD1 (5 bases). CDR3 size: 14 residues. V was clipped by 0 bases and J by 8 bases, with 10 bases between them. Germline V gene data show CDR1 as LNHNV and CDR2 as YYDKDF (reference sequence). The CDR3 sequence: CATSRDPRVEKLFF. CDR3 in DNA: TGTGCCACCAGCAGAGATCCCAGGGTCGAAAAACTGTTTTTT.

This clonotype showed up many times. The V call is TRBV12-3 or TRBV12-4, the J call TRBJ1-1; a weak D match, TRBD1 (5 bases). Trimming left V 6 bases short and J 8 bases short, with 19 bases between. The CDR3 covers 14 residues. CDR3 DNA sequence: TGTGCCAGCAGCTGGAACGATCCCTGGGGCGAAGCTTTCTTT. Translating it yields CASSWNDPWGEAFF.

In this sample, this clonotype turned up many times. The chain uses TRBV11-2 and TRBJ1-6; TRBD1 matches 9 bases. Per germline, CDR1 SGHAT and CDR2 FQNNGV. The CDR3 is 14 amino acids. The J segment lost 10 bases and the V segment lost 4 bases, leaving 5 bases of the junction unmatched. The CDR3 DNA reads TGTGCCAGCAGCTCCCGGGACAGGGACTCACCCCTCCACTTT. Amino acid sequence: CASSSRDRDSPLHF.

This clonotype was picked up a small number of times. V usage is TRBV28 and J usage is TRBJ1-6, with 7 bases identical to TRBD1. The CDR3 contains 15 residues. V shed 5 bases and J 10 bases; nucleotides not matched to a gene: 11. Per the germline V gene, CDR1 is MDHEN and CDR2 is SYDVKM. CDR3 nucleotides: TGTGCCAGCAGTCGATCGACAGGGCGGGGCTCACCCCTCCACTTT. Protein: CASSRSTGRGSPLHF.

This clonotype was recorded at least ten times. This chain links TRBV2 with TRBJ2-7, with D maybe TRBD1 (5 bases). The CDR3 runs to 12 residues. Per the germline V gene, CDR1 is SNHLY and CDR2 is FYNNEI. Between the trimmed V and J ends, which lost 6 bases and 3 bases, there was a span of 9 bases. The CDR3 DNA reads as TGTGCCAGCAGGGACACCCGCTACGAGCAGTACTTC. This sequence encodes CASRDTRYEQYF.

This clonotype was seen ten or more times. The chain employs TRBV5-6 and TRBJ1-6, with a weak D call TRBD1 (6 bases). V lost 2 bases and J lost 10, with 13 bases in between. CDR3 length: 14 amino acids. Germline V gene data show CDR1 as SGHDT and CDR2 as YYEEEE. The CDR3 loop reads CASSLQGRGSPLHF. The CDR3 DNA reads TGTGCCAGCAGCTTACAGGGACGGGGATCACCCCTCCACTTT. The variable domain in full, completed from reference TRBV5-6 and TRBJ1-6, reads DAGVTQSPTHLIKTRGQQVTLRCSPKSGHDTVSWYQQALGQGPQFIFQYYEEEERQRGNFPDRFSGHQFPNYSSELNVNALLLGDSALYLCASSLQGRGSPLHFGNGTRLTVT.

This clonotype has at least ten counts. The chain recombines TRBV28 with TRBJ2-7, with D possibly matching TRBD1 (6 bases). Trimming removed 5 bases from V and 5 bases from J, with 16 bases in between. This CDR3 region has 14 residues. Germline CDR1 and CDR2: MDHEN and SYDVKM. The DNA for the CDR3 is TGTGCCAGCAGTCCACCACAGGGTCAGAACGAGCAGTACGTC. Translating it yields CASSPPQGQNEQYV.

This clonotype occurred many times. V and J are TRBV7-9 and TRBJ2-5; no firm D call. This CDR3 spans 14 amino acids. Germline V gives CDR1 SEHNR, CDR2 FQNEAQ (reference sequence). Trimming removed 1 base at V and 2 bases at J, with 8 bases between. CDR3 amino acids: CASSLGLLQETQYF. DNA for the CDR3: TGTGCCAGCAGCTTAGGTCTACTACAAGAGACCCAGTACTTC.

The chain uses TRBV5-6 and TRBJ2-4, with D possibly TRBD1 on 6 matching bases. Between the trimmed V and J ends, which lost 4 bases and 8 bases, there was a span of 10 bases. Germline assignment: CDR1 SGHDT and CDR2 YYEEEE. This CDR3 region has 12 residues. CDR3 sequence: CASSADSYIQYF. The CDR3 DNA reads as TGTGCCAGCAGCGCGGACAGTTACATTCAGTACTTC.

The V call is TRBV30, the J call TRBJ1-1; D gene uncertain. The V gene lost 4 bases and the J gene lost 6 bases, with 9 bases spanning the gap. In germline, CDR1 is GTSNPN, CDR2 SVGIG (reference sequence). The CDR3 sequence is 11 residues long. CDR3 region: CAWKSFAEAFF. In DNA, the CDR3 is TGTGCCTGGAAGTCCTTCGCTGAAGCTTTCTTT.

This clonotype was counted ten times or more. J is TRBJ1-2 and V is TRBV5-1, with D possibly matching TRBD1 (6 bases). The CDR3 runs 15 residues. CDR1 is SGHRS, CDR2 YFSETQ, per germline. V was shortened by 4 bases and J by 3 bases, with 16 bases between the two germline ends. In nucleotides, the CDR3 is TGCGCCAGCAGCCCGCGACAGGAACAAGACTATGGCTACACCTTC. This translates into CASSPRQEQDYGYTF.

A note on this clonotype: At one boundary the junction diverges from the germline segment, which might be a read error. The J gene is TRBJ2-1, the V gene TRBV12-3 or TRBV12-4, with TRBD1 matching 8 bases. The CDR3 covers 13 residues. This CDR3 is CASSLAGRGRLVF. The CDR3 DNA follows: TGTGCCAGCAGTTTAGCGGGCAGGGGGCGATTGGTCTTC.

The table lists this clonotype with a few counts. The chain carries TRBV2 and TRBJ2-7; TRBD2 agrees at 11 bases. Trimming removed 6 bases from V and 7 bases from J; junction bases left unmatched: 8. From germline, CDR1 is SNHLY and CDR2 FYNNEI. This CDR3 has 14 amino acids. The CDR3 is CASRIAGGPVEQYF. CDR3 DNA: TGTGCCAGCAGGATAGCGGGGGGGCCGGTAGAGCAGTACTTC.

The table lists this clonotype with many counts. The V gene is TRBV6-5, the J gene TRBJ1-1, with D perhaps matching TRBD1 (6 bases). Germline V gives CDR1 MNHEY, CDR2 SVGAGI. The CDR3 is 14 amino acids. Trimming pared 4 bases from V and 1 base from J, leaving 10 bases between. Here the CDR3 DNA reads TGTGCCAGCAGTTCCTCGACAGGGAACACTGAAGCTTTCTTT. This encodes CASSSSTGNTEAFF.

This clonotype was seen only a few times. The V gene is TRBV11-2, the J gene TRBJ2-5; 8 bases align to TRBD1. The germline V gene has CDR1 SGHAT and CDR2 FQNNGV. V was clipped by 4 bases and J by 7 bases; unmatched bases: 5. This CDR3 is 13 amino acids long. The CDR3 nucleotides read TGTGCCAGCAGCTCTTACAGGGGGTCGACCCAGTACTTC. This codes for CASSSYRGSTQYF.

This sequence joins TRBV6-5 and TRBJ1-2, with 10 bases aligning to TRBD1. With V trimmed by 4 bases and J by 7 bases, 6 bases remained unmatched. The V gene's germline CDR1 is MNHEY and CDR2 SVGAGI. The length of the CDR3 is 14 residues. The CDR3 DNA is TGTGCCAGCAGTTTGGACAGGGGGGAGAGTGGCTACACCTTC. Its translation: CASSLDRGESGYTF.